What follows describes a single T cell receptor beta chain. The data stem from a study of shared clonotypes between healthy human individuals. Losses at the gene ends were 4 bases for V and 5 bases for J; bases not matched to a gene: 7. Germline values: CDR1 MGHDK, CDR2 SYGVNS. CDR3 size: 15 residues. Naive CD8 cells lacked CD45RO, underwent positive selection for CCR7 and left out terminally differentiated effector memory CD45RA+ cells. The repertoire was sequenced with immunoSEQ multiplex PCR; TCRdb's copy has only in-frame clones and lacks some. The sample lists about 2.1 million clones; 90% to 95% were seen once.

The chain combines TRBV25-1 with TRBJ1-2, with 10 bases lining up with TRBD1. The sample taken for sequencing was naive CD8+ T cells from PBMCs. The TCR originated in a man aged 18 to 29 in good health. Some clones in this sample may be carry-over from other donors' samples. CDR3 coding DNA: TGTGCCAGCAGTGCCTCGACAGGGGGCGGGTATGGCTACACCTTC. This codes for CASSASTGGGYGYTF.